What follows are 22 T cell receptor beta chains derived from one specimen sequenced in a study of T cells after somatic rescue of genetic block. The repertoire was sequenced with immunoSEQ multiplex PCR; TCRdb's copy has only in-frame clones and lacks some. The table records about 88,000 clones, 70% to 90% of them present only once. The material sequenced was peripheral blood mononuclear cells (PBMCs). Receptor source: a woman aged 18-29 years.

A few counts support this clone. This chain's CDR3 is CASSMTDSFTEAFF. As DNA, the CDR3 is TGCGCCAGCAGTATGACAGACAGCTTCACTGAAGCTTTCTTT. The chain carries TRBV5-1 and TRBJ1-1, with a possible D match to TRBD1 (5 bases). V dropped 5 bases and J dropped 4 bases, with 15 bases sitting between them. CDR1 is SGHRS and CDR2 is YFSETQ in the germline V gene. There are 14 residues in the CDR3.

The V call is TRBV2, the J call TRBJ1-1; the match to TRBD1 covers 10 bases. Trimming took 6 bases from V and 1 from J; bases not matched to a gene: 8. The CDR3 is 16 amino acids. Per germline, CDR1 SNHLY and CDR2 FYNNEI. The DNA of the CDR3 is TGTGCCAGCAGAGTTAGACAGGGGGCCTCGAACACTGAAGCTTTCTTT. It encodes CASRVRQGASNTEAFF.

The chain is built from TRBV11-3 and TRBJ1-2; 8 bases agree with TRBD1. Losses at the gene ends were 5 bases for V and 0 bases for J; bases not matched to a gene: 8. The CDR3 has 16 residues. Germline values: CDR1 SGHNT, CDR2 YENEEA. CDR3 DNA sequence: TGTGCCAGCAGCGCCGGACAGGGAAGAACTAACTATGGCTACACCTTC. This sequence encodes CASSAGQGRTNYGYTF.

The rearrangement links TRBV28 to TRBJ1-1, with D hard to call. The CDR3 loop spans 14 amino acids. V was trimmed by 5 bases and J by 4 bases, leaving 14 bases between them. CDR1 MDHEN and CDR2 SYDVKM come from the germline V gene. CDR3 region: CASSDLGTSTEAFF. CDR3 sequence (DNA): TGTGCCAGCAGTGACTTGGGAACGAGCACTGAAGCTTTCTTT.

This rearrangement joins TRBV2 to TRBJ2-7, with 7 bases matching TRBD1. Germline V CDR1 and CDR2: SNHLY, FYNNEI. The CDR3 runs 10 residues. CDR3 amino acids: CAVTGREQYF. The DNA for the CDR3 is TGTGCGGTGACAGGGCGCGAGCAGTACTTC.

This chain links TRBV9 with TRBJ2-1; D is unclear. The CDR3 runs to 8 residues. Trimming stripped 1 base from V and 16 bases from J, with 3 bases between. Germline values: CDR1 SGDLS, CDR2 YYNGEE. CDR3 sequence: CASSVNFF. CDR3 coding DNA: TGTGCCAGCAGCGTAAATTTCTTC.

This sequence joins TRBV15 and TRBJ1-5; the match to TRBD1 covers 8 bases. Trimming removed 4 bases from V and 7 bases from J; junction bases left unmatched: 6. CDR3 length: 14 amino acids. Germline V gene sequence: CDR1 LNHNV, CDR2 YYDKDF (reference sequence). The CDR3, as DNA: TGTGCCACCAGCACGACAGGGGTGTGGCAGCCCCAGCATTTT. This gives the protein CATSTTGVWQPQHF.

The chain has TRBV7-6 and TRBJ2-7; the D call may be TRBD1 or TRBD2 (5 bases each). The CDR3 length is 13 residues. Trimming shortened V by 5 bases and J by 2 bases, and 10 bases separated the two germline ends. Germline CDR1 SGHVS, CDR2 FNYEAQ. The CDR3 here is CASSRDGTYEQYF. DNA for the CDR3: TGTGCCAGCAGCCGGGACGGAACCTACGAGCAGTACTTC.

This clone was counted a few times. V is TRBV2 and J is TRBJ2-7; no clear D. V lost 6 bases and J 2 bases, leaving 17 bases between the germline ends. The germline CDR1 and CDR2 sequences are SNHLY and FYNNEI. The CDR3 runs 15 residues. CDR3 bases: TGTGCCAGCAGGGACCTTGTGGGCAGTCCCTACGAGCAGTACTTC. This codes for CASRDLVGSPYEQYF.

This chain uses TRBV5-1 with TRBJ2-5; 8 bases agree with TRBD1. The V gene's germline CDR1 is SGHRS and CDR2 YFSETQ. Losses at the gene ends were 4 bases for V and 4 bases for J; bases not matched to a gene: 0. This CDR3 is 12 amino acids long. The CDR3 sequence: CASSGQGETQYF. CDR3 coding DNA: TGCGCCAGCAGCGGACAGGGAGAGACCCAGTACTTC.

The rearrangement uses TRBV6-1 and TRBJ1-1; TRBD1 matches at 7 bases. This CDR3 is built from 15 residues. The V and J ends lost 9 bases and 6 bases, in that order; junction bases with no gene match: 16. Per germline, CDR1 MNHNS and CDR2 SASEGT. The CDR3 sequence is CASTVPITGDAEAFF. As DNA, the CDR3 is TGTGCCAGTACAGTACCCATAACAGGGGATGCTGAAGCTTTCTTT.

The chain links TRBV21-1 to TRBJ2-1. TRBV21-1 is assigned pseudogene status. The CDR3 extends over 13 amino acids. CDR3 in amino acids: CASQGARSLEQFF. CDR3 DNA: TGTGCCAGCCAAGGTGCTCGATCATTGGAGCAGTTCTTC.

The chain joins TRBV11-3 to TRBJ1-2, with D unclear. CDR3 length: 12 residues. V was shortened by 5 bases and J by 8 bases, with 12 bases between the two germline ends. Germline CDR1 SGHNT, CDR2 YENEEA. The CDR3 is CASSVGLYGYTF. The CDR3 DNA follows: TGTGCCAGCAGCGTAGGTCTGTACGGCTACACCTTC.

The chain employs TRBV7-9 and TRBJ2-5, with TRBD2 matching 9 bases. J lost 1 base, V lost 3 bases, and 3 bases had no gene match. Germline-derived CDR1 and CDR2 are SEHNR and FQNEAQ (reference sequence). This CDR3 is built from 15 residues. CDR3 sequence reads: CASSLLAGPQETQYF. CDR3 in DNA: TGTGCCAGCAGCTTGCTAGCGGGACCCCAAGAGACCCAGTACTTC.

Written as DNA, the CDR3 is TGCAGTGCTAGTGTAGCGGGCGAGCAGTACTTC. Protein sequence: CSASVAGEQYF. The chain combines TRBV20-1 with TRBJ2-7; 7 bases align to TRBD2. Germline-derived CDR1 and CDR2 are DFQATT and SNEGSKA (reference sequence). The ends lost 3 bases at V and 6 bases at J; junction bases unmatched: 2. There are 11 residues in the CDR3.

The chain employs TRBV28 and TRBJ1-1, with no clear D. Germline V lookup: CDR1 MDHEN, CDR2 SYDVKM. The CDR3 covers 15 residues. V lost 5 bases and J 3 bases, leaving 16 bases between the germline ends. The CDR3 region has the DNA TGTGCCAGCAGTCCCGGACCGCAGGCTTACACTGAAGCTTTCTTT. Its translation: CASSPGPQAYTEAFF. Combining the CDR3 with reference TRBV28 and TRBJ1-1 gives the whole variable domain DVKVTQSSRYLVKRTGEKVFLECVQDMDHENMFWYRQDPGLGLRLIYFSYDVKMKEKGDIPEGYSVSREKKERFSLILESASTNQTSMYLCASSPGPQAYTEAFFGQGTRLTVV.

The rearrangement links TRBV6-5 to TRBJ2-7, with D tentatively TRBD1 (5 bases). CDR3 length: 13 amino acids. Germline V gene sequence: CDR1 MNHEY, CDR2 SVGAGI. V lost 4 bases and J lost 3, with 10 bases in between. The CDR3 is CASSSQENYEQYF. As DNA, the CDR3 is TGTGCCAGCAGTTCACAGGAAAACTACGAGCAGTACTTC.

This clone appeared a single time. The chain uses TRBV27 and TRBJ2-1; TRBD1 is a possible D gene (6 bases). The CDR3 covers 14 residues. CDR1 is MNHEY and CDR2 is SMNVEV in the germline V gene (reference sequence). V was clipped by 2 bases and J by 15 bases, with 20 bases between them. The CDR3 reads CASSLGRGYVFLFF. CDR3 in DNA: TGTGCCAGCAGTTTAGGCAGGGGATACGTCTTTTTGTTCTTC.

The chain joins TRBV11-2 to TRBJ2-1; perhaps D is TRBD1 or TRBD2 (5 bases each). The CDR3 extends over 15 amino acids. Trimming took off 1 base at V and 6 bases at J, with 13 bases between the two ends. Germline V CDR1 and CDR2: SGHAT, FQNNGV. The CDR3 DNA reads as TGTGCCAGCAGCTTAGCCCTGGGACGGGGCAATGAGCAGTTCTTC. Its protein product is CASSLALGRGNEQFF.

The CDR3 sequence: CASHPSTGRPYEQYF. The DNA of the CDR3 is TGTGCCAGCCACCCTTCGACAGGGAGGCCCTACGAGCAGTACTTC. This chain uses TRBV6-1 with TRBJ2-7; tentatively, D is TRBD1 (7 bases). V was cut by 8 bases and J by 2 bases, with 19 bases left in between. This CDR3 comprises 15 residues. CDR1 MNHNS and CDR2 SASEGT come from the germline V gene.

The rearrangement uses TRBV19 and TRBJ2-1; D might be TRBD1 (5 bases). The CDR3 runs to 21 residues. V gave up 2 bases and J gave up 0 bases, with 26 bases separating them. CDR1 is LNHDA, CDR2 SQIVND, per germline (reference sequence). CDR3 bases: TGTGCCAGTAGTATACCCCCAAGGACCCCACAGGCGACGAGCTCCTACAATGAGCAGTTCTTC. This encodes CASSIPPRTPQATSSYNEQFF.

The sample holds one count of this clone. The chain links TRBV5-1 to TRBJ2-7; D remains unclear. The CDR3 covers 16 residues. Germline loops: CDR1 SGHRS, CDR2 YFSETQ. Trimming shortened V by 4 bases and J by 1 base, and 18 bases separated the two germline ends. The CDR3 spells CASSLDRARSSYEQYF. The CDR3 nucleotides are TGCGCCAGCAGCCTAGACCGGGCCCGATCTTCCTACGAGCAGTACTTC.